The entry that follows covers one TCR beta chain sequence. Its binding antigen is unknown. Qualities for individual bases were not recorded, and no much larger clone is one base off. The library was produced with the immunoSEQ multiplex PCR assay. Adaptive Biotechnologies carried out high-throughput TCR-beta CDR3 sequencing of genomic DNA for most patients. The study's own analysis went as follows. Adaptive's ImmunoSEQ software supplied the TCR sequencing data for 15 to 20 patients, while MiXCR and VDJtools were used to process a few other patients. CDR3 nucleotide sequences shared between donor and recipient were removed because the origin of such sequences could not be assigned. Alloreactive clones required at least 2-fold expansion over unstimulated cells and minimum CFSE-low frequency of 0.002% (template counts) or 0.001% (read counts). A clone was considered mappable if detected in the sequenced pre-transplant spleen, lymph node, or MLR CFSE-low populations of the donor or recipient. Cumulative frequency of alloreactive clones was calculated as a percentage of all sequences weighted by copy number. This is the immuneACCESS table as TCRdb keeps it, with only in-frame sequences that have V and J called. A part of the clones is gone; compared with another copy, unresolved V genes explain less than half, and the rest is unexplained. That table furnishes V, J and clone size, whereas the DNA furnished D and trimming. The table for this sample lists about 1,800 clones; 88% of them were counted only once. The ten top clones hold 7% to 9% of the sample.

The data were taken from a study of graft-versus-host responses after intestinal transplantation (dated by TCRdb to about 2021). In terms of the full investigation: The transplants that recipients received were multivisceral, liver-intestinal, or isolated intestinal. Anti-thymocyte globulin induction was given to all recipients, followed by maintenance tacrolimus and steroids for two to four years. Graft-versus-host and host-versus-graft alloreactive T cell clones were tracked in the graft, circulation and bone marrow after intestinal transplantation using bulk TCR-beta CDR3 sequencing. To identify alloreactive clones, pre-transplant mixed lymphocyte reaction products were sequenced and compared with unstimulated pre-transplant donor and recipient T cells. The cohort enrolled around 23 intestinal transplant recipients including one retransplant, and a few patients lacking pretransplant specimens were excluded. A peak of at least 4% donor T cells among recipient peripheral blood mononuclear cells was the definition used for donor T cell macrochimerism. Instead of going to the commercial service, samples from a few later patients were sequenced in-house on an Illumina MiSeq and processed with MiXCR.

General study outcomes and caveats: GvH clones were detected in recipient bone marrow, and some appeared earlier in ileal mucosa or blood, consistent with an intestinal mucosal origin. Early after transplant, peak levels of circulating GvH clones were associated with declines in HvG clones. The conclusions were limited by the relatively low number and heterogeneity of the intestinal transplant patients. Patients with donor T cell macrochimerism had high GvH to HvG T cell clonal ratios in their allografts.

CDR1 and CDR2, per the germline V gene, are SGHDT and YYEEEE. V sheds 1 base and J sheds 7 bases, leaving 12 bases between their ends. The CDR3 runs 13 residues from the cysteine to the phenylalanine. The CDR3 DNA has 39 bases and is translated from base 1. To isolate intraepithelial and lamina propria lymphocytes from graft specimens, dithiothreitol, EDTA incubations and collagenase D digestion were used. Bulk TCR-beta sequencing was performed on serial intestinal graft biopsy specimens collected as late as 600 days after transplant. The source is a human patient who received an intestinal transplant, so some T cells may come from the graft donor. The chain is encoded by TRBV5-6 joined to TRBJ2-7; the D region possibly corresponds to TRBD1 (6 bases align). Sample: ileum tissue, taken approximately 390 days after intestinal transplantation. The bases read TGTGCCAGCAGCTTGTCTTTAGGGGGAGAGCAGTACTTC. The resulting protein is CASSLSLGGEQYF.